These 3 T cell receptor beta chains share one sample of origin, sequenced in a study of control samples from healthy donors and cancer patients. Sequenced by immunoSEQ multiplex PCR; TCRdb stores in-frame clones only, minus some. Of about 79,000 clones in the sample, roughly 93% are singletons; the top ten hold over 1%. Sequencing used PBMCs. Receptor source: a woman aged 40-49 years with lung cancer.

V gene TRBV13 combines with J gene TRBJ2-7; D possibly corresponds to TRBD1 (6 bases). Trimming pared 0 bases from V and 6 bases from J, leaving 12 bases between. The CDR3 is made up of 14 amino acids. Germline CDR1 and CDR2: PRHDT and FYEKMQ (reference sequence). The CDR3 reads CASSLGRDNSEQYF. The CDR3 DNA reads as TGTGCCAGCAGCTTAGGCCGGGACAACTCCGAGCAGTACTTC. The full variable domain, its missing parts supplied by reference TRBV13 and TRBJ2-7, is AAGVIQSPRHLIKEKRETATLKCYPIPRHDTVYWYQQGPGQDPQFLISFYEKMQSDKGSIPDRFSAQQFSDYHSELNMSSLELGDSALYFCASSLGRDNSEQYFGPGTRLTVT.

V gene TRBV4-1 combines with J gene TRBJ2-3, with TRBD2 matching 7 bases. CDR1 is MGHRA and CDR2 is YSYEKL in the germline V gene. J lost 1 base, V lost 0 bases, and 4 bases had no gene match. CDR3 length equals 16 residues. The CDR3: CASSQDRGGGTDTQYF. CDR3 nucleotides: TGCGCCAGCAGCCAAGATCGTGGGGGGGGCACAGATACGCAGTATTTT.

This clone occurred once. The rearrangement links TRBV5-1 to TRBJ1-1; no clear D. Germline V gene lookup returns CDR1 SGHRS and CDR2 YFSETQ. Trimming removed 5 bases at V and 7 bases at J, with 6 bases between. The CDR3 is 10 amino acids. CDR3 protein: CASSEGEAFF. The CDR3 nucleotides are TGCGCCAGCAGTGAGGGTGAAGCTTTCTTT.